This TCR beta chain is drawn from a study of blood T cell repertoires in COVID-19. Study information: Samples representing acute and convalescent COVID-19 were sourced from the United States, Italy and Spain. Sources were T cells, B-cell-depleted T cells, or PBMCs; the material itself was cDNA or gDNA.

The CDR3 length is 14 residues. Germline-derived CDR1 and CDR2 are MNHEY and SVGEGT. V dropped 7 bases and J dropped 4; count of bases not matched to a gene: 9. As processed by the authors: Amplification of reference gene primers provided the estimated nucleated cell counts. The assay was immunoSEQ multiplex PCR, and TCRdb's table has in-frame clones only and misses some. The V and J calls and the clone size are those of that table, but D and trimming were determined from the DNA. The table includes 95,000 to 150,000 clones, almost 80% detected once. Sequences were obtained from peripheral blood. The receptor's source is a human donor in a cohort sampled during active COVID-19. The gene calls are TRBV6-2 or TRBV6-3 and TRBJ2-7, with 8 bases lining up with TRBD1. This CDR3 is CASTPPGGPYEQYF. The CDR3 DNA reads as TGTGCCAGCACCCCACCAGGGGGCCCTTACGAGCAGTACTTC.